This record covers a single T cell receptor beta chain. Its antigen is not yet known. No much larger clone is present one base from it, and per-base qualities are unavailable. All DNA extracted from each sorted CD8+ T cell subset was loaded into the assay. The immunoSEQ TCRb Assay kit was used according to manufacturer instructions to amplify TCR beta CDR3 sequences from genomic DNA. The KAPA Library Quantification Kit for Illumina platforms was used to quantify pooled libraries by qPCR. Sequencing of the pooled libraries was done on an Illumina NextSeq 500, with clustering at roughly 0.55-1.1 pM. The study's own analysis went as follows. TCR data were analyzed using immunoSEQ ANALYZER and the R LymphoSeq package. A rearrangement efficiency score was calculated as productive divided by the sum of productive and non-productive CDR3 sequences. Clonality was assessed using the Gini coefficient and diversity using the Renyi index at alpha=1, with pairwise comparisons between timepoints within each patient. Clonal relatedness used an edit distance of 3, and repertoire similarity used the Bhattacharyya coefficient, both computed in LymphoSeq. Linear discriminant analysis on week-3 changes in clonality and diversity was built with the R MASS and caret packages to classify response. TCRdb provides this immuneACCESS table in a form limited to in-frame rearrangements. Some clones are lacking; in checked studies, under half of them reflect an unresolved V gene, and why the rest are absent is not known. V, J and clone size are taken as reported in that table, and D and trimming were inferred from the DNA itself. This sample is represented by some 14,000 clones; just over 90% of them were singletons. Of the sample, approximately 0.18% is held by the ten largest clones.

The source of the sample is a study of blood T cell dynamics during melanoma immunotherapy (dated by TCRdb to about 2020). For context, the study as a whole: The patients had metastatic melanoma and were given first-line pembrolizumab or nivolumab plus ipilimumab as standard of care in the United Kingdom. To find early correlates of response, peripheral T cell receptor repertoires were profiled in metastatic melanoma patients before and after one cycle of checkpoint inhibitor therapy. The training cohort was made up of consecutive patients, while a further independent group of patients from the same centre was pooled to form an external validation set.

The meaning of the sample's time point label: pre-treatment baseline. Blood was sampled before treatment (T0) and at week 3 (W3), after the first cycle of checkpoint blockade. Except for two patients with rapid clinical progression, response was assessed 12 weeks after the first infusion by RECIST 1.1; disease control meant complete response, partial response or stable disease. Patients were excluded for prior systemic cancer treatment, concomitant immunosuppressant therapy or synchronous other active malignancies. Sorted CD8+ memory and naive T cell subsets were sequenced at T0 and W3 from six patients, three progressing and three with disease control. Lymphoprep and SepMate tubes were used to isolate PBMC from blood, and red cell lysis was then performed. QIAamp DNA Blood Mini kits were used to extract DNA from PBMC and sorted T cell subsets. Before DNA extraction, CD8+ T cell subsets were live-sorted on a FACSAria III cytometer and then frozen. For flow cytometry, fresh PBMC were kept at 4 degrees C in PBS with around 2% fetal bovine serum and analyzed within 25 hours.

The investigation overall reported the following: Of the sorted CD8+ subsets, TIE cells had both the highest clonality and the greatest similarity to cfDNA CDR3 sequences, which suggests active turnover converging on dominant clones. The relatively small sample size was acknowledged as potentially limiting generalization of the results. Whether the T cell clones behind the repertoire changes were melanoma-specific or instead reflected general immune activation was something the study could not determine.

Trimming costs V 3 bases and J 1 base, and their ends lie 29 bases apart. The CDR3 numbers 21 residues from cysteine through phenylalanine. Of all the DNA, just the CDR3 is kept, 63 bases in frame from base 1. The receptor was isolated from a human donor with melanoma. The chain joins TRBV5-3 to TRBJ2-4; the D gene assignment is ambiguous. TRBV5-3 is noted as an ORF with a role that remains uncertain. The sequencing used effector memory CD8+ T cells from blood, collected from a patient treated with checkpoint blockade. The CDR3 protein sequence reads: CARSSIPDGPDTTLAKNIQYF. The nucleotide sequence reads TGTGCCAGAAGCTCCATTCCCGACGGACCGGATACCACATTGGCCAAAAACATTCAGTACTTC.